Following are 28 T cell receptor beta chains from one sample sequenced in a study of control samples from healthy donors and cancer patients. Repertoires were generated with immunoSEQ multiplex PCR, while TCRdb's copy carries only in-frame clones and drops some. The table shows around 75,000 clones, with over 80% occurring only once. The sequenced sample was blood. The receptors shown here come from a woman in her fifties or sixties in good health.

The rearrangement joins TRBV4-1 to TRBJ1-4; 8 bases align to TRBD1. The V and J ends lost 0 bases and 7 bases, in that order; junction bases with no gene match: 7. This CDR3 has 16 amino acids. Germline V lookup: CDR1 MGHRA, CDR2 YSYEKL. CDR3 residues: CASSQDGQGRGEKLFF. The DNA for the CDR3 is TGCGCCAGCAGCCAAGATGGACAGGGACGAGGTGAAAAACTGTTTTTT.

The J gene is TRBJ1-1, the V gene TRBV4-1, with unresolved D. In germline, CDR1 is MGHRA, CDR2 YSYEKL. This CDR3 is 15 amino acids long. V lost 1 base, J lost 4 bases, and 13 bases lay in between. The CDR3 nucleotides are TGCGCCAGCAGCCAAGTGCCGGGGTTGAGCACTGAAGCTTTCTTT. Protein product: CASSQVPGLSTEAFF.

The rearrangement uses TRBV4-3 and TRBJ2-7; 7 bases are shared with TRBD2. V trimming: 0 bases; J trimming: 5 bases; junction bases outside the gene matches: 7. This CDR3 comprises 15 residues. The germline V gene has CDR1 LGHNA and CDR2 YSLEER. Written as DNA, the CDR3 is TGCGCCAGCAGCCAAGACGGCGGCGGGAGCGACGAGCAGTACTTC. It yields the protein CASSQDGGGSDEQYF.

The chain recombines TRBV5-4 with TRBJ1-1; no clear D. The CDR3 runs to 14 residues. CDR1 is SGHNT and CDR2 is YYREEE in the germline V gene (reference sequence). Between the trimmed V and J ends, which lost 0 bases and 0 bases, there was a span of 6 bases. The CDR3 sequence: CASSLEGVNTEAFF. For the CDR3, the DNA is TGTGCCAGCAGCTTGGAGGGAGTGAACACTGAAGCTTTCTTT.

The count of this clone is one. The V gene is TRBV30, the J gene TRBJ2-7, with 11 nucleotides matching TRBD2. Germline V lookup: CDR1 GTSNPN, CDR2 SVGIG (reference sequence). The CDR3 spans 14 residues. The V and J ends lost 4 bases and 2 bases, in that order; junction bases with no gene match: 4. The CDR3 DNA is TGTGCCTGGACTTTAGCGGGAGGGCCCTACGAGCAGTACTTC. As protein: CAWTLAGGPYEQYF.

The genes are TRBV5-1 and TRBJ2-7; TRBD1 aligns across 7 bases. V gave up 0 bases and J gave up 2 bases; unmatched junction bases: 2. Germline assignment: CDR1 SGHRS and CDR2 YFSETQ. The length of the CDR3 is 14 residues. For the CDR3, the DNA is TGCGCCAGCAGCTTGGGAACAGGGGCCTACGAGCAGTACTTC. This codes for CASSLGTGAYEQYF.

The chain combines TRBV29-1 with TRBJ2-7; either TRBD1 or TRBD2 may fit D (5 bases each). CDR3 length: 15 residues. Germline CDR1 and CDR2: SQVTM and ANQGSEA. V gave up 0 bases and J gave up 3 bases, with 15 bases separating them. The CDR3 sequence: CSVEDRGARRYEQYF. In DNA, the CDR3 is TGCAGCGTTGAAGATAGAGGGGCACGGCGCTACGAGCAGTACTTC.

The chain has TRBV11-2 and TRBJ2-1; 8 bases map to TRBD2. Germline loops: CDR1 SGHAT, CDR2 FQNNGV. CDR3 length: 17 residues. Germline trimming cut 1 base from V and 4 bases from J; bases unmatched to any gene: 9. CDR3 bases: TGTGCCAGCAGCTTAGGGTTTGGCGGGACTAGGTACAATGAGCAGTTCTTC. Protein: CASSLGFGGTRYNEQFF.

The chain is built from TRBV5-5 and TRBJ2-7; D may be TRBD2 (5 bases). This CDR3 has 13 amino acids. The ends were cut back, 2 bases at V and 5 bases at J, with 11 bases in the middle. Germline V gives CDR1 SGHKS, CDR2 YYEKEE (reference sequence). CDR3 DNA sequence: TGTGCCAGCAGCTTCTGGGGAGTCCACGAGCAGTACTTC. The encoded protein is CASSFWGVHEQYF.

The chain employs TRBV19 and TRBJ2-2, with 8 bases aligning to TRBD1. The ends lost 4 bases at V and 3 bases at J; junction bases unmatched: 4. Looked up from germline, CDR1 is LNHDA and CDR2 is SQIVND (reference sequence). The CDR3 is made up of 15 amino acids. The CDR3 nucleotides read TGTGCCAGTAGTAGGGACAGGACGCACACCGGGGAGCTGTTTTTT. Amino acid sequence: CASSRDRTHTGELFF.

V is TRBV28 and J is TRBJ2-7, with 7 positions matching TRBD2. This CDR3 comprises 15 residues. Germline lookup yields CDR1 MDHEN and CDR2 SYDVKM. J gave up 2 bases and V 5 bases, and 9 bases lay outside the gene matches. The CDR3 reads CASSNSGFSAYEQYF. CDR3 nucleotide sequence: TGTGCCAGCAGTAATAGCGGGTTTTCCGCCTACGAGCAGTACTTC.

This clone was counted between two and nine times. The chain has TRBV28 and TRBJ2-2; D may correspond to TRBD1 or TRBD2 (6 bases each). The germline V gene encodes CDR1 MDHEN and CDR2 SYDVKM. This CDR3 comprises 17 residues. V was shortened by 4 bases and J by 7 bases, with 22 bases between the two germline ends. The CDR3 sequence: CASSSNAWGATDGELFF. CDR3 nucleotides: TGTGCCAGCAGTTCCAATGCATGGGGGGCAACGGACGGGGAGCTGTTTTTT.

This chain connects TRBV19 to TRBJ2-3, with 11 bases that match TRBD2. CDR1 and CDR2 from the germline V gene are LNHDA and SQIVND (reference sequence). The CDR3 loop spans 17 amino acids. The J segment lost 3 bases and the V segment lost 5 bases, leaving 10 bases of the junction unmatched. This chain's CDR3 is CASSPRVGLADTDTQYF. The CDR3 DNA follows: TGTGCCAGTAGTCCACGTGTGGGACTAGCGGATACAGATACGCAGTATTTT. The whole variable domain, remainder taken from reference TRBV19 and TRBJ2-3, is DGGITQSPKYLFRKEGQNVTLSCEQNLNHDAMYWYRQDPGQGLRLIYYSQIVNDFQKGDIAEGYSVSREKKESFPLTVTSAQKNPTAFYLCASSPRVGLADTDTQYFGPGTRLTVL.

The CDR3 loop is CASLGGRQYF. The CDR3 DNA follows: TGCGCCAGCCTAGGGGGTCGCCAGTACTTC. The rearrangement uses TRBV5-1 and TRBJ2-5; D possibly corresponds to TRBD1 (6 bases). Germline V lookup: CDR1 SGHRS, CDR2 YFSETQ. Trimming left V 7 bases short and J 10 bases short, with 11 bases between. The CDR3 spans 10 residues.

V gene TRBV12-3 or TRBV12-4 combines with J gene TRBJ1-1; D is unclear. This CDR3 contains 12 residues. Trimming shortened V by 6 bases and J by 0 bases, and 5 bases separated the two germline ends. CDR3 in amino acids: CASREVNTEAFF. In DNA form, the CDR3 reads TGTGCCAGCAGAGAAGTGAACACTGAAGCTTTCTTT.

CDR3 sequence (DNA): TGTGCCAGCAGCCAAGATCCCCGGACTACTAACTATGGCTACACCTTC. It codes for CASSQDPRTTNYGYTF. This chain links TRBV4-2 with TRBJ1-2; D not resolved. Germline V lookup: CDR1 LGHNA, CDR2 YNFKEQ. V dropped 0 bases and J dropped 0 bases, with 11 bases sitting between them. There are 16 residues in the CDR3.

The chain couples TRBV7-9 to TRBJ2-7, with D unresolved. CDR1 SEHNR and CDR2 FQNEAQ come from the germline V gene (reference sequence). V lost 1 base to trimming and J lost 5 bases, with 6 bases between them. This CDR3 spans 12 amino acids. CDR3 bases: TGTGCCAGCAGCTTAGTAGGTCACGAGCAGTACTTC. The encoded protein is CASSLVGHEQYF.

The V gene is TRBV6-5, the J gene TRBJ2-3, with D uncertain. V gave up 0 bases and J gave up 3 bases, with 13 bases separating them. Germline-derived CDR1 and CDR2 are MNHEY and SVGAGI. This CDR3 comprises 16 residues. DNA of the CDR3: TGTGCCAGCAGTTACTCGATAGGCCATGGGACAGATACGCAGTATTTT. Translation gives CASSYSIGHGTDTQYF.

The CDR3 protein is CASSILPGQGGNEQFF. CDR3 nucleotides: TGCGCCAGCAGCATCCTTCCGGGACAGGGGGGTAATGAGCAGTTCTTC. The chain uses TRBV5-1 and TRBJ2-1, with TRBD1 matching 11 bases. The CDR3 sequence is 16 residues long. J lost 7 bases, V lost 4 bases, and 10 bases had no gene match. Germline CDR1 SGHRS, CDR2 YFSETQ.

The chain is built from TRBV7-9 and TRBJ2-3; 13 bases align to TRBD2. Germline lookup yields CDR1 SEHNR and CDR2 FQNEAQ (reference sequence). J was trimmed by 7 bases and V by 4 bases; bases with no gene match: 17. The CDR3 sequence is 19 residues long. For the CDR3, the DNA is TGTGCCAGCAGCTCGACTAGCGGGAGGCACCGTAGGTCAGGGAATACGCAGTATTTT. Amino acid sequence: CASSSTSGRHRRSGNTQYF.

This chain joins TRBV4-1 and TRBJ1-1, with D unresolved. This CDR3 is 16 amino acids long. CDR1 is MGHRA, CDR2 YSYEKL, per germline. Trimming took 1 base from V and 1 from J, leaving 13 bases between them. This chain's CDR3 is CASSQAPGGRNTEAFF. CDR3 nucleotide sequence: TGCGCCAGCAGCCAAGCCCCCGGAGGAAGGAACACTGAAGCTTTCTTT.

This chain connects TRBV6-4 to TRBJ1-1; 8 bases map to TRBD1. This CDR3 contains 13 residues. The ends lost 6 bases at V and 3 bases at J; junction bases unmatched: 3. Germline V CDR1 and CDR2: MRHNA, SNTAGT. CDR3 nucleotide sequence: TGTGCCAGCAGGCTGACAGGGGACACTGAAGCTTTCTTT. Translated, it gives CASRLTGDTEAFF.

This clone was seen only once. The DNA of the CDR3 is TGCGCCAGCAGCTTGGGGCAAACCCCCTACGAGCAGTACTTC. It translates to CASSLGQTPYEQYF. This rearrangement joins TRBV5-1 to TRBJ2-7; D gene uncertain. This CDR3 has 14 amino acids. V dropped 0 bases and J dropped 2 bases, with 9 bases sitting between them. Per germline, CDR1 SGHRS and CDR2 YFSETQ. Drawing the rest from reference TRBV5-1 and TRBJ2-7, the complete variable domain is KAGVTQTPRYLIKTRGQQVTLSCSPISGHRSVSWYQQTPGQGLQFLFEYFSETQRNKGNFPGRFSGRQFSNSRSEMNVSTLELGDSALYLCASSLGQTPYEQYFGPGTRLTVT.

V is TRBV11-2 and J is TRBJ2-7, with 9 bases identical to TRBD1. CDR3 size: 14 residues. Germline V CDR1 and CDR2: SGHAT, FQNNGV. The V and J ends lost 5 bases and 4 bases, in that order; junction bases with no gene match: 6. The CDR3 spells CASSAPGQGYEQYF. CDR3 in DNA: TGTGCCAGCAGCGCCCCGGGACAGGGTTACGAGCAGTACTTC.

This clone appeared a single time. This rearrangement joins TRBV6-2 or TRBV6-3 to TRBJ2-7; D is unresolved. Deletions cut 0 bases from V and 0 bases from J, with 12 bases between. The CDR3 totals 16 residues. The germline V gene encodes CDR1 MNHEY and CDR2 SVGEGT. In DNA form, the CDR3 reads TGTGCCAGCAGTTACTCGGGGTCCGCTAGCTCCTACGAGCAGTACTTC. Protein: CASSYSGSASSYEQYF.

The chain has TRBV6-2 or TRBV6-3 and TRBJ1-2; D is unclear. The CDR3 has 15 residues. CDR1 is MNHEY and CDR2 is SVGEGT in the germline V gene. Trimming took 0 bases from V and 8 from J, leaving 16 bases between them. CDR3 nucleotides: TGTGCCAGCAGTTACTCAGGAAGAGGTGCTCAAGGCTACACCTTC. It codes for CASSYSGRGAQGYTF.

The rearrangement links TRBV15 to TRBJ1-4, with D possibly being TRBD1 (5 bases). The CDR3 is made up of 14 amino acids. V lost 3 bases, J lost 4 bases, and 9 bases lay in between. Germline CDR1 LNHNV, CDR2 YYDKDF (reference sequence). The CDR3 loop is CATSSRVFNEKLFF. CDR3 nucleotides: TGTGCCACCAGCAGCAGGGTTTTTAATGAAAAACTGTTTTTT.

This clone was counted a single time. The CDR3 DNA reads TGTGCCAGCAGCTTAGATAGGTACGCAGGTACCTACGAGCAGTACTTC. The encoded protein is CASSLDRYAGTYEQYF. The chain links TRBV11-2 to TRBJ2-7, with D unresolved. The CDR3 contains 16 residues. V was shortened by 0 bases and J by 2 bases, with 14 bases between the two germline ends. CDR1 is SGHAT, CDR2 FQNNGV, per germline.